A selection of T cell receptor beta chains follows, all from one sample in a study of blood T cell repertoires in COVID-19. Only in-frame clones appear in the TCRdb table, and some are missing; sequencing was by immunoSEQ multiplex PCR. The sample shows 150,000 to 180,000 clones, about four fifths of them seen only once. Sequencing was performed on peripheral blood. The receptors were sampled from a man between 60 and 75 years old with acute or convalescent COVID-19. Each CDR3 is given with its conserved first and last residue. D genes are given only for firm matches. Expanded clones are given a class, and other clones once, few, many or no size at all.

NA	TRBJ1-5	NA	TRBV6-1	CASSDRGGQPQHF	TGTGCCAGCAGTGACAGGGGAGGGCAGCCCCAGCATTTT
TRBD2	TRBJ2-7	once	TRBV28	CASSLSGRSYF	TGTGCCAGCAGTTTAAGCGGGAGGTCGTACTTC
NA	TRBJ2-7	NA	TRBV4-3	CASSREGVGYEQYF	TGCGCCAGCAGCCGGGAAGGGGTAGGCTACGAGCAGTACTTC
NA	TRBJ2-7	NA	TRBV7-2	CASSPRIGAASYEQYF	TGTGCCAGCAGCCCCAGGATTGGGGCCGCCTCCTACGAGCAGTACTTC
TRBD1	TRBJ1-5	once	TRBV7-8	CASSPGQWSNQPQHF	TGTGCCAGCAGCCCGGGACAGTGGAGCAATCAGCCCCAGCATTTT
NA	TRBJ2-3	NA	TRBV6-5	CASKRTGGTDTQYF	TGTGCCAGCAAACGAACGGGTGGCACAGATACGCAGTATTTT
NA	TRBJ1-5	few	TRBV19	CASSIAGQRGNQPQHF	TGTGCCAGTAGTATTGCGGGGCAAAGGGGCAATCAGCCCCAGCATTTT
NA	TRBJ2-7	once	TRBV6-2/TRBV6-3	CASSTRGEQYF	TGTGCCAGCAGTACCAGGGGCGAGCAGTACTTC
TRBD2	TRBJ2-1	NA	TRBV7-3	CASSPRTSGGAHNEQFF	TGTGCCAGCAGCCCGCGGACTAGCGGGGGGGCCCACAATGAGCAGTTCTTC
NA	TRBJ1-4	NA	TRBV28	CASSSRGSSGGRGEKLFF	TGTGCCAGCAGTTCCCGCGGGTCGAGTGGGGGGAGGGGTGAAAAACTGTTTTTT
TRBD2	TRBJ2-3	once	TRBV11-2	CASSPRLAELSTDTQYF	TGTGCCAGCAGCCCTCGACTAGCGGAACTCTCCACAGATACGCAGTATTTT
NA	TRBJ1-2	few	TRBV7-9	CASSLIGRGIANYGYTF	TGTGCCAGCAGCTTAATAGGACGGGGGATCGCTAACTATGGCTACACCTTC
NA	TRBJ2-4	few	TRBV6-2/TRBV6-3	CASSYVGGTSIQYF	TGTGCCAGCAGTTACGTGGGAGGAACCTCCATTCAGTACTTC
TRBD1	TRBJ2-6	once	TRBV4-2	CASSHRDRGLSGANVLTF	TGTGCCAGCAGCCACCGGGACAGGGGTCTCTCTGGGGCCAACGTCCTGACTTTC
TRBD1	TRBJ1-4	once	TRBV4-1	CASSPGGGRTGYEKLFF	TGCGCCAGCAGCCCCGGGGGAGGGCGGACAGGGTATGAAAAACTGTTTTTT
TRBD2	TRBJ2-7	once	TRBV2	CASSRTTSGNEQYF	TGTGCCAGCAGCCGGACTACTAGCGGGAACGAGCAGTACTTC
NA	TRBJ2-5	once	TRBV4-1	CASSQRGQETQYF	TGCGCCAGCAGCCAGCGGGGCCAAGAGACCCAGTACTTC
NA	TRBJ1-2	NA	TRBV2	CASTPTGVYGYTF	TGTGCCAGCACTCCGACAGGAGTCTATGGCTACACCTTC
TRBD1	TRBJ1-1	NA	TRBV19	CASSTQGSNTEAFF	TGTGCCAGTAGTACACAGGGGTCGAACACTGAAGCTTTCTTT
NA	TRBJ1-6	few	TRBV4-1	CASSQGRENSPLHF	TGCGCCAGCAGCCAAGGACGGGAAAATTCACCCCTCCACTTT
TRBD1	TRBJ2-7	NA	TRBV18	CASSPGQGSYEQYF	TGTGCCAGCTCACCAGGACAGGGATCCTACGAGCAGTACTTC
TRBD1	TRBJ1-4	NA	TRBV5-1	CASTPGTVKGEKLFF	TGCGCCAGTACCCCCGGGACAGTAAAGGGGGAAAAACTGTTTTTT
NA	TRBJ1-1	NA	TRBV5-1	CASSLAGGSITEAFF	TGCGCCAGCAGCTTGGCCGGGGGGAGTATCACTGAAGCTTTCTTT
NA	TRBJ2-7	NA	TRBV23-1	CASSPLQDASYEQYF	TGCGCCAGCAGTCCATTACAGGACGCTTCCTACGAGCAGTACTTC
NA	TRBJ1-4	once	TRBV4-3	CASSQDLGPEKLFF	TGCGCCAGCAGCCAAGATCTAGGTCCGGAAAAACTGTTTTTT
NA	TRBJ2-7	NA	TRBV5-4	CASSLAPGEEQYF	TGTGCCAGCAGCTTGGCCCCAGGGGAAGAGCAGTACTTC
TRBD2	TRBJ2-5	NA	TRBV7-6	CASSLGGLEETQYF	TGTGCCAGCAGCTTAGGTGGACTAGAGGAGACCCAGTACTTC
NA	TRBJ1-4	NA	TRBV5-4	CASSFRGSQLSGEKLFF	TGTGCCAGCAGCTTTCGGGGGAGCCAACTATCAGGGGAAAAACTGTTTTTT
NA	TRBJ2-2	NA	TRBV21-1	CASSKGFGRGVDTGELFF	TGTGCCAGCAGCAAAGGTTTTGGTCGGGGGGTGGACACCGGGGAGCTGTTTTTT
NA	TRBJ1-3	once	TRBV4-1	CASSHGTGASGNTIYF	TGCGCCAGCAGCCACGGCACAGGAGCCTCGGGAAACACCATATATTTT
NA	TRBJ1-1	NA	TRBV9	CASSAAGAWNTEAFF	TGTGCCAGCAGCGCCGCGGGGGCGTGGAACACTGAAGCTTTCTTT
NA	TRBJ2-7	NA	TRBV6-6	CASINGGSLSYEQYF	TGTGCCAGCATTAACGGCGGGTCGCTCTCCTACGAGCAGTACTTC
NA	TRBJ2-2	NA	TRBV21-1	CAGRYLGGPGELFF	TGTGCCGGGCGGTACCTGGGGGGGCCCGGGGAGCTGTTTTTT
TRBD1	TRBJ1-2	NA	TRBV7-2	CASSFQGAPPPTF	TGTGCCAGCAGCTTCCAGGGGGCACCCCCCCCCACCTTC
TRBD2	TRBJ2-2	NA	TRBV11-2	CASSSLAVTGELFF	TGTGCCAGCAGCTCCCTAGCGGTGACCGGGGAGCTGTTTTTT
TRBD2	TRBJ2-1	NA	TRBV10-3	CATRQERLASGHNEQFF	TGTGCCACCCGACAAGAGCGGTTGGCTAGCGGACACAATGAGCAGTTCTTC
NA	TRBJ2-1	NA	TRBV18	CASSGQSSYNEQFF	TGTGCCAGCTCGGGGCAGAGCTCCTACAATGAGCAGTTCTTC
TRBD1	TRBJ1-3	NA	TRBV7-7	CASSLGGGAGNTIYF	TGTGCCAGCAGCTTAGGAGGGGGCGCGGGAAACACCATATATTTT
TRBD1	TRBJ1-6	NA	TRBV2	CASRDRGAANSPLHF	TGTGCCAGCAGGGACAGGGGCGCCGCGAATTCACCCCTCCACTTT
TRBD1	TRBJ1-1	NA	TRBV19	CASRWDSQMNTEAFF	TGTGCCAGTAGGTGGGACAGCCAAATGAACACTGAAGCTTTCTTT
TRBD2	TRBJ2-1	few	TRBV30	CAWTSSGSEQFF	TGTGCCTGGACCTCCAGCGGGAGCGAGCAGTTCTTC
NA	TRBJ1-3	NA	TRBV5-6	CASSSGGIGNTIYF	TGTGCCAGCAGCTCGGGGGGAATTGGAAACACCATATATTTT
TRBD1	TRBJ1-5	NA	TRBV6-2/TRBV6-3	CASSPRQGASNQPQHF	TGTGCCAGCAGCCCTAGACAGGGAGCGAGCAATCAGCCCCAGCATTTT
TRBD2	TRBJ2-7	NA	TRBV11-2	CASSSPGLAGDISYEQYF	TGTGCCAGCAGCTCCCCCGGACTAGCGGGGGATATCTCCTACGAGCAGTACTTC
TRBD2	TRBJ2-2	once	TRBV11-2	CASRRGSGGAPGELFF	TGTGCCAGCAGGCGAGGGAGCGGGGGGGCTCCCGGGGAGCTGTTTTTT
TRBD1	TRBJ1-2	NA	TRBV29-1	CSVDRDGYTF	TGCAGCGTGGACAGGGATGGCTACACCTTC
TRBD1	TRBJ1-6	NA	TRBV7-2	CASSLAAGGPNSPLHF	TGTGCCAGCAGCTTAGCGGCAGGGGGCCCTAATTCACCCCTCCACTTT
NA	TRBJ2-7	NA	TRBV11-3	CASSLSLYEQYF	TGTGCCAGCAGCTTAAGCCTCTACGAGCAGTACTTC
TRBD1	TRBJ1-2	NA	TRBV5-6	CASSRLDRGAFGYTF	TGTGCCAGCAGCCGATTGGACAGGGGCGCCTTTGGCTACACCTTC
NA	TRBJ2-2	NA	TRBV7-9	CASREVGTGELFF	TGTGCCAGCAGAGAGGTGGGCACCGGGGAGCTGTTTTTT
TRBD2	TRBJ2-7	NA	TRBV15	CATSRDRLAGKAREQYF	TGTGCCACCAGCAGAGATCGACTAGCGGGAAAGGCTCGGGAGCAGTACTTC
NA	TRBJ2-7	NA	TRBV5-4	CASSLDGSSYEQYF	TGTGCCAGCAGCTTAGACGGGAGCTCCTACGAGCAGTACTTC